Sequencing of this TCR beta chain was carried out in a study of T cells in Graves' hyperthyroidism and ophthalmopathy. Looking at the study overall: The authors collected peripheral blood at initial diagnosis, before any treatment. Overall study findings and caveats: Ophthalmopathy, as predicted by the model, came a median 6.5 months after the prediction.

CDR1 is LGHDT and CDR2 is YNNKEL in the germline V gene (reference sequence). Trimming left V 6 bases short and J 5 bases short, with 10 bases between. This CDR3 has 12 residues. Template material for amplifying TCR beta CDR3 regions consisted of RNA transcripts. The HTBI primer set was used in a first-round RT-PCR of the TCR CDR3. TCRdb itself ran the multiplex PCR reads through MiXCR, one entry per CDR3 protein. This sample yields 350,000 to 400,000 distinct CDR3 sequences, of which roughly 18% are seen a single time; roughly two fifths belongs to the top ten. Ophthalmopathy patients all had a Clinical Activity Score of at least 3, a NOSPECS grade of at least 4 and disease under 3 months old. This clonotype was found many times. Its matching antigen is unknown.

This chain joins TRBV3-1 and TRBJ2-5; D is undetermined. Sequenced material: blood. The clonotype comes from a man aged 18-30 years with Graves' ophthalmopathy. The CDR3 DNA reads TGTGCCAGCAGGGATTCGTACGAGACCCAGTACTTC. The encoded protein is CASRDSYETQYF.